This is a list of T cell receptor beta chains from one sample in a study of blood T cells in healthy people across ages. TCRdb redid the calling of the 5' RACE reads with MiXCR, one entry per CDR3 protein. The sample comprises around 1.1 million distinct CDR3 sequences, roughly two fifths of which are singletons, and over 10% rests with the top ten. The sequenced sample consisted of blood. The receptors originated from a man aged 18 to 30 in good health. Both conserved end residues are part of each CDR3. The order of the fields is clone size, D gene, J gene, V gene, CDR3 DNA, CDR3 protein. The D gene is left open where the match is weak. Only some rows state a clone size, as once, few, many or a class for expanded clones.

clone_size: NA; d_call: TRBD2; j_call: TRBJ2-3; v_call: TRBV7-2; cdr3_nt: TGTGCCAGCAGCTTAGCCGCGATGGTAGCGGGAGCAGATACGCAGTATTTT; cdr3_aa: CASSLAAMVAGADTQYF
clone_size: many; d_call: NA; j_call: TRBJ2-7; v_call: TRBV2; cdr3_nt: TGTGCCAGCAGTGAAGTGACAGAGGAGCAGTACTTC; cdr3_aa: CASSEVTEEQYF
clone_size: NA; d_call: NA; j_call: TRBJ2-3; v_call: TRBV25-1; cdr3_nt: TGTGCCAGCAGTGGGGAGATCGCAGATACGCAGTATTTT; cdr3_aa: CASSGEIADTQYF
clone_size: few; d_call: NA; j_call: TRBJ2-1; v_call: TRBV4-2; cdr3_nt: TGTGCCAGCAGCCCCGAGGTCAACTACAATGAGCAGTTCTTC; cdr3_aa: CASSPEVNYNEQFF
clone_size: NA; d_call: NA; j_call: TRBJ2-3; v_call: TRBV29-1; cdr3_nt: TGCAGCGTAGGTAGGGGGGTAGAAACAGATACGCAGTATTTT; cdr3_aa: CSVGRGVETDTQYF
clone_size: few; d_call: NA; j_call: TRBJ2-3; v_call: TRBV12-1; cdr3_nt: TGTGCCAGCAGCCCCACTAGCGGACGTTTGGATACGCAGTATTTT; cdr3_aa: CASSPTSGRLDTQYF
clone_size: NA; d_call: NA; j_call: TRBJ2-1; v_call: TRBV5-1; cdr3_nt: TGCGCCAGCAGCTTGGAGGTGCCCGAGGAGATGTTCTTC; cdr3_aa: CASSLEVPEEMFF
clone_size: NA; d_call: TRBD2; j_call: TRBJ2-1; v_call: TRBV9; cdr3_nt: TGTGCCAGCAGCGTACGTGTGACTAGCAGGTTCGGCGATGAGCAGTTCTTC; cdr3_aa: CASSVRVTSRFGDEQFF
clone_size: NA; d_call: NA; j_call: TRBJ2-1; v_call: TRBV29-1; cdr3_nt: TGCAGCGTTGAATGGGGGGTTGGGGACGCTGAGCAGTTCTTC; cdr3_aa: CSVEWGVGDAEQFF
clone_size: few; d_call: NA; j_call: TRBJ2-1; v_call: TRBV4-2; cdr3_nt: TGTGCCAGCAGCCATGGCGGGGACCCCTACAATGAGCAGTTCTTC; cdr3_aa: CASSHGGDPYNEQFF
clone_size: NA; d_call: TRBD1; j_call: TRBJ1-1; v_call: TRBV4-3; cdr3_nt: TGCGCCAGCAGCCCAGGGACAGGGCAGGGGTACACTGAAGCTTTCTTT; cdr3_aa: CASSPGTGQGYTEAFF
clone_size: NA; d_call: TRBD1; j_call: TRBJ2-2; v_call: TRBV20-1; cdr3_nt: TGCAGTGCTAGAGACCCGGACAGGGGATTGAACACCGGGGAGCTGTTTTTT; cdr3_aa: CSARDPDRGLNTGELFF
clone_size: few; d_call: NA; j_call: TRBJ1-6; v_call: TRBV20-1; cdr3_nt: TGCAGTGCTAGATTGACAGGCTCGGGTTCACCCCTCCACTTT; cdr3_aa: CSARLTGSGSPLHF
clone_size: many; d_call: NA; j_call: TRBJ1-2; v_call: TRBV27; cdr3_nt: TGTGCCAGCAGTCCTGACACGACAGGAAACTATGGCTACACCTTC; cdr3_aa: CASSPDTTGNYGYTF
clone_size: NA; d_call: NA; j_call: TRBJ1-1; v_call: TRBV7-9; cdr3_nt: TGTGCCAGCAGCCACGGGACACTTGGGGCTTTCTTT; cdr3_aa: CASSHGTLGAFF
clone_size: NA; d_call: NA; j_call: TRBJ1-1; v_call: TRBV20-1; cdr3_nt: TGCAGTGCCAAGAGCCCCAAGGGGAACACTGAAGCTTTCTTT; cdr3_aa: CSAKSPKGNTEAFF
clone_size: few; d_call: NA; j_call: TRBJ2-3; v_call: TRBV7-2; cdr3_nt: TGTGCCAGCAGCTTTCTGACGGGCGACGATACGCAGTATTTT; cdr3_aa: CASSFLTGDDTQYF
clone_size: NA; d_call: TRBD1; j_call: TRBJ1-4; v_call: TRBV6-6; cdr3_nt: TGTGCCAGCAGTCCCGGACAGGATGCAACTAATGAAAAACTGTTTTTT; cdr3_aa: CASSPGQDATNEKLFF
clone_size: NA; d_call: TRBD1; j_call: TRBJ2-1; v_call: TRBV25-1; cdr3_nt: TGTGCCAGCAGTGAAGGGACAGGGGATTATGAGCAGTTCTTC; cdr3_aa: CASSEGTGDYEQFF
clone_size: once; d_call: NA; j_call: TRBJ2-7; v_call: TRBV20-1; cdr3_nt: TGCAGTGCTAGAGGAGGGATGGGGTCAGGCTACGAGCAGTACTTC; cdr3_aa: CSARGGMGSGYEQYF
clone_size: NA; d_call: TRBD1; j_call: TRBJ1-4; v_call: TRBV19; cdr3_nt: TGTGCCAGTAGGACCGTGACAGGGGGCGGAAAACTGTTTTTT; cdr3_aa: CASRTVTGGGKLFF
clone_size: NA; d_call: NA; j_call: TRBJ2-3; v_call: TRBV10-3; cdr3_nt: TGTGCCATCACGGAGCATCCTAGCACAGATACGCAGTATTTT; cdr3_aa: CAITEHPSTDTQYF
clone_size: NA; d_call: TRBD2; j_call: TRBJ2-5; v_call: TRBV20-1; cdr3_nt: TGCAGTGCTAGAGATAAATGGCGGGGGGCTTCAGAGACCCAGTACTTC; cdr3_aa: CSARDKWRGASETQYF
clone_size: NA; d_call: TRBD2; j_call: TRBJ2-1; v_call: TRBV12-3/TRBV12-4; cdr3_nt: TGTGCCAGCAGTTTAGCGACTAGCGGATACAATGAGCAGTTCTTC; cdr3_aa: CASSLATSGYNEQFF
clone_size: NA; d_call: NA; j_call: TRBJ2-1; v_call: TRBV6-6; cdr3_nt: TGTGCCAGCAGTCATGGGACGGACCCCTACAATGAGCAGTTCTTC; cdr3_aa: CASSHGTDPYNEQFF
clone_size: NA; d_call: NA; j_call: TRBJ2-7; v_call: TRBV5-1; cdr3_nt: TGCGCCAGCAGCTTGGTGACGGGGAGCTCCTACAATGAGCAGTACTTC; cdr3_aa: CASSLVTGSSYNEQYF
clone_size: few; d_call: NA; j_call: TRBJ1-5; v_call: TRBV4-3; cdr3_nt: TGCGCCAGCAGCCAAGTTGTCGGTCAGCCCCAGCATTTT; cdr3_aa: CASSQVVGQPQHF
clone_size: few; d_call: TRBD1; j_call: TRBJ2-3; v_call: TRBV27; cdr3_nt: TGTGCCAGCAGTTTATCGGTTGGACAGGGGACGCAGTATTTT; cdr3_aa: CASSLSVGQGTQYF
clone_size: NA; d_call: TRBD1; j_call: TRBJ2-1; v_call: TRBV4-1; cdr3_nt: TGCGCCAGCAGCCACTTAAACAGGGGAAGCTACAATGAGCAGTTCTTC; cdr3_aa: CASSHLNRGSYNEQFF
clone_size: NA; d_call: TRBD1; j_call: TRBJ2-3; v_call: TRBV7-2; cdr3_nt: TGTGCCAGCAGCTTAGTCGGGACAGGCAGCACAGATACGCAGTATTTT; cdr3_aa: CASSLVGTGSTDTQYF
clone_size: NA; d_call: NA; j_call: TRBJ2-4; v_call: TRBV5-1; cdr3_nt: TGCGCCAGCAGCTCATCCCTGGGGATAGCCAAAAACATTCAGTACTTC; cdr3_aa: CASSSSLGIAKNIQYF
clone_size: few; d_call: NA; j_call: TRBJ2-7; v_call: TRBV7-2; cdr3_nt: TGTGCCAGCAGCCCACAGAGCTCCTACAATGAGCAGTACTTC; cdr3_aa: CASSPQSSYNEQYF
clone_size: NA; d_call: TRBD1; j_call: TRBJ2-7; v_call: TRBV13; cdr3_nt: TGTGCCAGCAGCGAGAGACAGGGCCCATCCTACGAGCAGTACTTC; cdr3_aa: CASSERQGPSYEQYF